Below, 18 T cell receptor beta chains from the same sample are listed, as sequenced in a study of blood T cell repertoires in COVID-19. Only in-frame clones appear in the TCRdb table, and some are missing; sequencing was by immunoSEQ multiplex PCR. The repertoire holds approximately 60,000 clones, with roughly 86% as singletons. The sample consisted of peripheral blood. These receptors all come from a man aged 55 to 70 with active or convalescent COVID-19.

The V and J genes are TRBV18 and TRBJ2-1, with 9 nucleotides matching TRBD2. Germline trimming cut 6 bases from V and 6 bases from J; bases unmatched to any gene: 15. The CDR3 consists of 17 residues. The germline V gene has CDR1 KGHSH and CDR2 LQKENI. As DNA, the CDR3 is TGTGCCAGCTCCCCAGGCTTAGCGGGAGTTTTAGGCAATGAGCAGTTCTTC. It yields the protein CASSPGLAGVLGNEQFF.

V gene TRBV6-6 combines with J gene TRBJ2-7; 12 positions match TRBD2. The germline V gene has CDR1 MNHNY and CDR2 SVGAGI (reference sequence). Losses at the gene ends were 5 bases for V and 4 bases for J; bases not matched to a gene: 3. This CDR3 comprises 14 residues. The CDR3 here is CASSPLAGGYEQYF. CDR3 DNA sequence: TGTGCCAGCAGTCCACTAGCGGGAGGTTACGAGCAGTACTTC.

The J gene is TRBJ1-2, the V gene TRBV7-2; TRBD1 aligns across 8 bases. This CDR3 spans 14 amino acids. After removal of 3 bases from V and 4 bases from J, the junction contained 4 bases not matched to a gene. CDR1 and CDR2 (germline): SGHTA, FQGNSA. Written as DNA, the CDR3 is TGTGCCAGCAGCTTTGGGACAGGAGGCTATGGCTACACCTTC. The encoded protein is CASSFGTGGYGYTF.

CDR3 amino acids: CASSLATSSPYEQYF. CDR3 nucleotides: TGTGCCAGCAGCTTAGCGACTAGCTCCCCCTACGAGCAGTACTTC. The V call is TRBV7-2, the J call TRBJ2-7; 7 bases agree with TRBD2. J was trimmed by 2 bases and V by 0 bases; bases with no gene match: 4. From germline, CDR1 is SGHTA and CDR2 FQGNSA. The CDR3 has 15 residues.

The chain couples TRBV5-1 to TRBJ2-1, with 12 bases matching TRBD1. The junction had 8 bases not matched to a gene; V was cut back by 2 bases and J by 8 bases. The CDR3 length is 16 residues. Germline loops: CDR1 SGHRS, CDR2 YFSETQ. The CDR3 DNA is TGCGCCAGCAGCTTTGTAGGGGACAGGGGGCTTGATGAGCAGTTCTTC. Protein sequence: CASSFVGDRGLDEQFF.

The CDR3 here is CASSQGDNSYEQYF. Written as DNA, the CDR3 is TGCGCCAGCAGCCAGGGGGACAACTCCTACGAGCAGTACTTC. The V and J genes are TRBV5-1 and TRBJ2-7; 7 bases are a match to TRBD1. Trimming cost V 4 bases and J 0 bases; bases outside gene matches: 4. This CDR3 region has 14 residues. The germline gives CDR1 SGHRS, CDR2 YFSETQ.

The V and J genes are TRBV6-5 and TRBJ1-6, with D perhaps TRBD1 (6 bases). The germline V and J ends were trimmed by 2 bases and 5 bases, with 13 bases remaining between them. CDR3 length equals 16 residues. Germline V CDR1 and CDR2: MNHEY, SVGAGI. This CDR3 reads CASSYLRQGNNSPLHF. CDR3 bases: TGTGCCAGCAGTTACCTCCGGCAGGGGAATAATTCACCCCTCCACTTT.

The CDR3 reads CSASPGGSPYEQFF. The CDR3 bases are TGCAGTGCTAGTCCGGGCGGGAGTCCATATGAGCAGTTCTTC. The chain couples TRBV20-1 to TRBJ2-1; TRBD2 agrees at 7 bases. J gave up 8 bases and V 3 bases, and 10 bases lay outside the gene matches. The CDR3 has 14 residues. CDR1 is DFQATT and CDR2 is SNEGSKA in the germline V gene (reference sequence).

The genes are TRBV6-1 and TRBJ2-1; 13 bases line up with TRBD2. The CDR3 consists of 16 residues. From germline, CDR1 is MNHNS and CDR2 SASEGT. The J segment lost 8 bases and the V segment lost 2 bases, leaving 6 bases of the junction unmatched. For the CDR3, the DNA is TGTGCCAGCAGTGAAATACTAGCGGGGGGGCTCGATGAGCAGTTCTTC. Translating it yields CASSEILAGGLDEQFF.

The chain combines TRBV6-2 or TRBV6-3 with TRBJ2-1; TRBD2 matches 7 bases. Germline values: CDR1 MNHEY, CDR2 SVGEGT. V shed 0 bases and J 4 bases; nucleotides not matched to a gene: 6. The CDR3 is 16 residues long. For the CDR3, the DNA is TGTGCCAGCAGTTACTCGGGAGGGCCGAGGTACAATGAGCAGTTCTTC. Its protein is CASSYSGGPRYNEQFF.

This clone was picked up one time. This chain links TRBV6-6 with TRBJ2-1; no definite D call. The V gene lost 10 bases and the J gene lost 8 bases, with 12 bases spanning the gap. The CDR3 is 11 residues long. Germline assignment: CDR1 MNHNY and CDR2 SVGAGI (reference sequence). CDR3 region: CAIGARHEQFF. CDR3 sequence (DNA): TGTGCCATCGGAGCGCGGCATGAGCAGTTCTTC.

The chain recombines TRBV28 with TRBJ1-1; D not resolved. Germline assignment: CDR1 MDHEN and CDR2 SYDVKM. This CDR3 region has 15 residues. Trimming took off 6 bases at V and 0 bases at J, with 14 bases between the two ends. The CDR3 sequence: CASSSSVAMNTEAFF. The CDR3 nucleotides read TGTGCCAGCAGCTCAAGTGTAGCCATGAACACTGAAGCTTTCTTT.

This clone occurred a few times. This sequence joins TRBV19 and TRBJ1-4, with 8 bases matching TRBD1. The trim removed 7 bases at V and 3 bases at J, leaving 7 bases unmatched. This CDR3 is built from 15 residues. Germline V gene lookup returns CDR1 LNHDA and CDR2 SQIVND (reference sequence). CDR3: CASTRTGGSNEKLFF. CDR3 nucleotides: TGTGCCAGTACTCGTACAGGGGGGTCTAATGAAAAACTGTTTTTT. Complete variable domain (other parts from reference TRBV19 and TRBJ1-4): DGGITQSPKYLFRKEGQNVTLSCEQNLNHDAMYWYRQDPGQGLRLIYYSQIVNDFQKGDIAEGYSVSREKKESFPLTVTSAQKNPTAFYLCASTRTGGSNEKLFFGSGTQLSVL.

The chain combines TRBV6-2 or TRBV6-3 with TRBJ1-1; no clear D gene. V shed 0 bases and J shed 1 base, with 6 bases lying between them. The CDR3 length is 14 residues. The germline V gene has CDR1 MNHEY and CDR2 SVGEGT. CDR3 bases: TGTGCCAGCAGTTACTCCGCCGGGAACACTGAAGCTTTCTTT. Its translation: CASSYSAGNTEAFF.

The J gene is TRBJ1-6, the V gene TRBV7-9, with TRBD1 identical over 7 bases. The CDR3 contains 16 residues. CDR1 and CDR2 from the germline V gene are SEHNR and FQNEAQ (reference sequence). J was trimmed by 9 bases and V by 0 bases; bases with no gene match: 8. CDR3 amino acids: CASSLAPAQGGSPLHF. The CDR3 DNA sequence: TGTGCCAGCAGCTTAGCCCCTGCGCAGGGGGGTTCACCCCTCCACTTT.

The gene calls are TRBV5-4 and TRBJ1-1; perhaps TRBD1 as D (5 bases). In germline, CDR1 is SGHNT, CDR2 YYREEE (reference sequence). This CDR3 comprises 15 residues. V was trimmed by 1 base and J by 4 bases, leaving 14 bases between them. The CDR3 nucleotides read TGTGCCAGCAGCTTGAAGTCTCGGGGGGGCACTGAAGCTTTCTTT. Protein: CASSLKSRGGTEAFF.

This clone was picked up one time. This sequence joins TRBV7-2 and TRBJ1-1; TRBD1 matches at 8 bases. CDR3 size: 11 residues. Germline CDR1 reads SGHTA; CDR2 reads FQGNSA. After removal of 2 bases from V and 10 bases from J, the junction contained 0 bases not matched to a gene. For the CDR3, the DNA is TGTGCCAGCAGCTTACAGGGGGCAGCTTTCTTT. Translated: CASSLQGAAFF. Full variable domain (missing parts from reference TRBV7-2 and TRBJ1-1): GAGVSQSPSNKVTEKGKDVELRCDPISGHTALYWYRQSLGQGLEFLIYFQGNSAPDKSGLPSDRFSAERTGGSVSTLTIQRTQQEDSAVYLCASSLQGAAFFGQGTRLTVV.

This clone was seen once. The chain combines TRBV5-1 with TRBJ2-3, with D maybe TRBD1 (5 bases). Germline CDR1 reads SGHRS; CDR2 reads YFSETQ. There are 15 residues in the CDR3. V lost 0 bases and J 4 bases, leaving 12 bases between the germline ends. For the CDR3, the DNA is TGCGCCAGCAGCTTGGAGAGGCAGGGCTCAGATACGCAGTATTTT. This translates into CASSLERQGSDTQYF.